This paragraph covers one T cell receptor (beta chain) sequence. Individuals who donated were healthy Caucasians from Russia aged 6 to 90. These data are taken from a study of blood T cells in healthy people across ages. Trimming removed 6 bases at V and 7 bases at J, with 10 bases between. The germline V gene encodes CDR1 SQVTM and CDR2 ANQGSEA. CDR3 size: 11 residues. For the second PCR, which ran for roughly 7 to 11 cycles, a sample-barcoded 5' primer and a J-beta primer mix were used. Every sample produced at least 3 million CDR3-containing paired-end reads. TCRdb processed the 5' RACE reads anew with MiXCR; each CDR3 protein has one entry. The table shows 800,000 or so distinct CDR3 sequences, with about 62% occurring only once.

Specimen: blood. The TCR comes from a man younger than 45 in good health. The chain is built from TRBV29-1 and TRBJ2-1; D may be TRBD1 (5 bases). The CDR3 protein is CSVLNRNEQFF. DNA for the CDR3: TGCAGCGTCCTAAACAGGAATGAGCAGTTCTTC.